Included here is one T cell receptor (beta chain) sequence, with context. Its antigen is still unknown. No base quality information exists; no much larger clone differs at one position. This sample was included in a study of PD-1 blockade in mismatch repair-deficient tumors (dated by TCRdb to 2016 to 2017). Context from the whole study: Between late 2013 and September 2016, approximately 90 consecutive patients with some 11 mismatch repair-deficient cancer types, all previously treated and progressing, were enrolled in the trial. Tumor-associated T cell clones were tracked in the peripheral blood of patients responding to PD-1 blockade by deep sequencing of TCR CDR3 regions.

Library method: the immunoSEQ multiplex PCR assay. TCRdb re-hosts the immuneACCESS table, in-frame sequences only. Its copies lack some clones; in the studies checked, an unresolved V gene accounts for under half of them, and the cause for the rest is not known. Across this sample there are about 100,000 clones, with over 75% seen only once. Roughly 6.2% of the sample is held by the ten biggest clonotypes. At the junction V is shortened by 3 bases and J by 6 bases, with 11 bases in between. The CDR3 spans 14 residues, from the cysteine through the phenylalanine. Just the 42-base CDR3 DNA is kept, in frame starting at base 1. CDR1 and CDR2 were assigned from the germline V gene (reference sequence) as MNHEY and SMNVEV. Overall results and qualifications from the work: Clones residing in the tumor, which were often undetectable in blood before treatment, expanded quickly after pembrolizumab and then contracted, generally before radiologic responses.

Mismatch repair deficiency was established in every enrolled patient by polymerase chain reaction or immunohistochemistry. Three patients who responded to pembrolizumab therapy underwent TCR sequencing. The phase II trial prospectively evaluated PD-1 blockade with pembrolizumab in advanced mismatch repair-deficient cancers, independent of tissue of origin. Peripheral blood T cell samples were serially collected before and at multiple times after PD-1 blockade was started. The timing of each blood sample was reported as weeks after the first dose of pembrolizumab. The starting material was peripheral blood, obtained about 33 weeks after starting pembrolizumab. This receptor was taken from an adult with mismatch repair-deficient cancer. The chain joins TRBV27 to TRBJ2-2; the D call is tentative, TRBD1 or TRBD2, as each matches 5 bases. The DNA sequence is given as TGTGCCAGCAGTTTGGTTGGGGGTGCCGGGGAGCTGTTTTTT. This translates into CASSLVGGAGELFF.